This T cell receptor (beta chain) was identified during a study of cytomegalovirus exposure and HLA in healthy donors. Study details: Earlier sequencing of 150 million to 200 million T cells yielded approximately 120 million unique TCR beta sequences.

60 Vbeta and 13 Jbeta primers were used in PCR. Here immunoSEQ multiplex PCR was the method, and the copy in TCRdb shows in-frame clones only, minus some. The sample holds around 130,000 clones, about 81% seen once. Trimming cost V 0 bases and J 5 bases; bases outside gene matches: 21. This CDR3 comprises 20 residues. The V gene's germline CDR1 is SGHRS and CDR2 YFSETQ. The chain joins TRBV5-1 to TRBJ2-5; 8 positions agree with TRBD2. The receptor comes from a man between 40 and 49 years old in good health and CMV-seronegative. The source material was PBMCs. The DNA for the CDR3 is TGCGCCAGCAGCTTGGGTCGAGCGGGAGACCGCGCGGGGTACAGCGAGACCCAGTACTTC. Translating gives CASSLGRAGDRAGYSETQYF.